This TCR beta chain comes out of a study of shared T cell receptors in the human thymus. The data were produced by immunoSEQ multiplex PCR, yet TCRdb's version contains in-frame clones alone and is incomplete. The data show 630,000 or so clones, approximately 87% seen once. Separately, the same data were catalogued under a study of human thymus T cells. That report adds: Healthy Finnish infants undergoing corrective surgery for congenital heart defects provided the donor material. The thymus tissue came from resections taken during corrective heart surgery. Among thymic and blood repertoires, usage of V and J genes appeared biased.

The clonotype was recovered from a boy younger than two with a congenital heart defect. Specimen: thymocytes.

CDR3 coding DNA: TGTGCCAGCAGCTTCAGGGGAACCCAGCGGTACGAGCAGTACTTC. Its translation: CASSFRGTQRYEQYF. The chain links TRBV5-6 to TRBJ2-7, with TRBD1 as a possible D gene (6 bases). Germline values: CDR1 SGHDT, CDR2 YYEEEE. This CDR3 is 15 amino acids long. V gave up 2 bases and J gave up 4 bases, with 16 bases separating them. Using reference TRBV5-6 and TRBJ2-7 for the parts outside the CDR3, the full variable domain is DAGVTQSPTHLIKTRGQQVTLRCSPKSGHDTVSWYQQALGQGPQFIFQYYEEEERQRGNFPDRFSGHQFPNYSSELNVNALLLGDSALYLCASSFRGTQRYEQYFGPGTRLTVT.